This T cell receptor (beta chain) was recorded in a study of cytomegalovirus exposure and HLA in healthy donors. Across the study: The early release's HLA-typed donors yielded 78 million or so unique TCRs. Overall study results and limits: An observed cluster of highly shared sequence variants was recorded as a likely sequencing artifact. TCR beta chain V- and J-gene trimming was linked, in a later analysis, to a missense variant in DCLRE1C.

Vbeta (60) and Jbeta (13) primers were used in the PCR. Generated by immunoSEQ multiplex PCR, the TCRdb table keeps only in-frame clones and is missing some. The sample has under 150,000 clones, 55% to 75% seen once. On this clone: The antigen is unknown.

CDR1 SGHAT and CDR2 FQNNGV come from the germline V gene. The CDR3 is made up of 13 amino acids. V lost 2 bases to trimming and J lost 4 bases, with 8 bases between them. The receptor was derived from a human donor in good health. The sequenced sample was PBMCs. The chain links TRBV11-2 to TRBJ1-2, with D uncertain. CDR3 amino acids: CASSLSPSYGYTF. The CDR3 nucleotides read TGTGCCAGCAGCTTAAGTCCGAGCTATGGCTACACCTTC. The full variable domain, with the rest looked up from reference TRBV11-2 and TRBJ1-2, is EAGVAQSPRYKIIEKRQSVAFWCNPISGHATLYWYQQILGQGPKLLIQFQNNGVVDDSQLPKDRFSAERLKGVDSTLKIQPAKLEDSAVYLCASSLSPSYGYTFGSGTRLTVV.